The source of this T cell receptor beta chain is a study of CD8 T cells in ankylosing spondylitis. Study results and caveats: Significant enrichment of disease-linked clones was reported in matched ankylosing spondylitis synovial fluid. A TCR beta motif of about 8 highly homologous variants seemed to mark ankylosing spondylitis blood.

One entry per CDR3 protein results from TCRdb running MiXCR on the 5' RACE reads. The table includes approximately 100,000 distinct CDR3 sequences, roughly 8% detected once. J lost 6 bases, V lost 4 bases, and 16 bases had no gene match. Germline V CDR1 and CDR2: LGHNA, YSLEER. This CDR3 comprises 17 residues. The table lists this clonotype with many counts. The antigen remains unidentified. This sequence was found in a male donor with ankylosing spondylitis or in good health (not recorded which). The specimen sequenced was blood, either unsorted or a sorted T cell fraction (not recorded which). This chain links TRBV4-3 with TRBJ2-7, with 9 positions matching TRBD1. CDR3 in DNA: TGCGCCAGCAGCCGCGGACAGGGGATGACCCCTACGAGCGAGCAGTACTTC. Protein sequence: CASSRGQGMTPTSEQYF.